These 18 T cell receptor beta chains originate from one sample sequenced in a study of T cell repertoires in cytomegalovirus infection. TCRdb processed the reads anew with MiXCR; each CDR3 protein has one entry. Of some 200,000 distinct CDR3 sequences in the sample, approximately 40% were seen once. These receptors have no known antigen. The source was CD8+ T cells from cultured PBMCs, collected from culture after CMV antigen stimulation. The source of these receptors is a human donor in good health (CMV status not recorded). Some clones in this sample may be carry-over from other donors' samples.

This clonotype occurred many times. V usage is TRBV7-2 and J usage is TRBJ2-2; 8 positions match TRBD1. V was pared by 4 bases and J by 4 bases, with 2 bases of the junction left unmatched. Germline V lookup: CDR1 SGHTA, CDR2 FQGNSA. The CDR3 is 14 residues long. CDR3 sequence reads: CASSSDRGTGELFF. Here the CDR3 DNA reads TGTGCCAGCAGCTCAGACAGGGGCACCGGGGAGCTGTTTTTT. The entire variable domain, with the rest obtained from reference TRBV7-2 and TRBJ2-2, is as follows: GAGVSQSPSNKVTEKGKDVELRCDPISGHTALYWYRQSLGQGLEFLIYFQGNSAPDKSGLPSDRFSAERTGGSVSTLTIQRTQQEDSAVYLCASSSDRGTGELFFGEGSRLTVL.

A few counts support this clonotype. The rearrangement uses TRBV3-1 and TRBJ2-1; TRBD1 matches 9 bases. Germline V gene lookup returns CDR1 LGHDT and CDR2 YNNKEL (reference sequence). This CDR3 region has 16 residues. Trimming removed 3 bases from V and 2 bases from J; junction bases left unmatched: 5. The chain's CDR3 is CASSHTGTGPYNEQFF. CDR3 DNA sequence: TGTGCCAGCAGCCACACCGGGACAGGGCCCTACAATGAGCAGTTCTTC.

This sequence joins TRBV11-3 and TRBJ2-2; TRBD2 matches 11 bases. J gave up 4 bases and V 5 bases, and 6 bases lay outside the gene matches. This CDR3 has 16 amino acids. The germline CDR1 and CDR2 sequences are SGHNT and YENEEA. CDR3 region: CASSPGTSGVTGELFF. CDR3 DNA sequence: TGTGCCAGCAGCCCGGGGACTAGCGGCGTCACCGGGGAGCTGTTTTTT.

This clonotype appeared a single time. The V call is TRBV14, the J call TRBJ1-2; D gene uncertain. Trimming took 0 bases from V and 0 from J, leaving 5 bases between them. The CDR3 is 14 amino acids. Germline assignment: CDR1 SGHDN and CDR2 FVKESK. The CDR3, as DNA: TGTGCCAGCAGCCAAGAAGCAGCTAACTATGGCTACACCTTC. This translates into CASSQEAANYGYTF.

The chain carries TRBV11-2 and TRBJ2-1, with D possibly being TRBD1 (6 bases). Trimming cost V 10 bases and J 9 bases, with 19 bases left between them. Looked up from germline, CDR1 is SGHAT and CDR2 is FQNNGV. The CDR3 extends over 13 amino acids. The chain's CDR3 is CATPGGRVGEQFF. The CDR3 nucleotides are TGTGCCACGCCTGGGGGCCGCGTCGGTGAGCAGTTCTTC. Supplemented by reference TRBV11-2 and TRBJ2-1, the full variable domain reads EAGVAQSPRYKIIEKRQSVAFWCNPISGHATLYWYQQILGQGPKLLIQFQNNGVVDDSQLPKDRFSAERLKGVDSTLKIQPAKLEDSAVYLCATPGGRVGEQFFGPGTRLTVL.

Only a few counts were recorded for this clonotype. The V gene is TRBV27, the J gene TRBJ1-5, with D hard to call. There are 13 residues in the CDR3. V shed 3 bases and J shed 7 bases, with 10 bases lying between them. Per the germline V gene, CDR1 is MNHEY and CDR2 is SMNVEV (reference sequence). CDR3 sequence (DNA): TGTGCCAGCAGTTTTAGACCAGAGCAGCCCCAGCATTTT. It translates to CASSFRPEQPQHF.

In this sample, this clonotype turned up many times. J is TRBJ2-5 and V is TRBV11-2; possible D gene TRBD1, 6 bases. Germline-derived CDR1 and CDR2 are SGHAT and FQNNGV. Trimming took off 5 bases at V and 2 bases at J, with 18 bases between the two ends. The CDR3 totals 16 residues. DNA for the CDR3: TGTGCCAGCAGCCCCAAGGACAGCCTGGGGCAAGAGACCCAGTACTTC. It encodes CASSPKDSLGQETQYF.

This clonotype was seen a few times. The rearrangement links TRBV7-6 to TRBJ2-7; unclear D gene. This CDR3 is 14 amino acids long. Trimming removed 4 bases from V and 2 bases from J, with 12 bases in between. From germline, CDR1 is SGHVS and CDR2 FNYEAQ. The CDR3 sequence: CASSSDMAPYEQYF. CDR3 DNA: TGTGCCAGCAGCTCAGACATGGCGCCCTACGAGCAGTACTTC.

CDR3 DNA: TGCGCCAGCAGCTTGAATCCGTCCCGGTATGAGCAGTTCTTC. It encodes CASSLNPSRYEQFF. The chain combines TRBV5-1 with TRBJ2-1; D is ambiguous. V was cut by 1 base and J by 8 bases, with 13 bases left in between. Germline CDR1 is SGHRS and CDR2 is YFSETQ. This CDR3 is 14 amino acids long.

The V call is TRBV2, the J call TRBJ2-3; D is unresolved. CDR1 is SNHLY, CDR2 FYNNEI, per germline. The CDR3 spans 15 residues. Trimming shortened V by 4 bases and J by 3 bases, and 14 bases separated the two germline ends. CDR3 protein: CASSGDIGPTDTQYF. The CDR3 DNA sequence: TGTGCCAGCAGTGGGGATATTGGTCCTACAGATACGCAGTATTTT.

DNA for the CDR3: TGTGCCAGCAGCCCGACCCTCAGGGACGCCACTGATACGCAGTATTTT. Protein product: CASSPTLRDATDTQYF. This sequence joins TRBV7-9 and TRBJ2-3, with D tentatively TRBD1 or TRBD2 (5 bases each). Trimming shortened V by 5 bases and J by 6 bases, and 21 bases separated the two germline ends. Germline V gene data show CDR1 as SEHNR and CDR2 as FQNEAQ (reference sequence). This CDR3 region has 16 residues.

This clonotype was counted between two and nine times. The chain combines TRBV7-9 with TRBJ2-7; perhaps TRBD1 as D (5 bases). CDR1 SEHNR and CDR2 FQNEAQ come from the germline V gene (reference sequence). There are 12 residues in the CDR3. The ends were cut back, 4 bases at V and 5 bases at J, with 9 bases in the middle. The chain's CDR3 is CASSSGHDEQYF. The CDR3, as DNA: TGTGCCAGCAGCTCTGGACACGACGAGCAGTACTTC.

This clonotype was recorded at least ten times. V is TRBV4-2 and J is TRBJ2-2; 9 bases agree with TRBD1. The CDR3 totals 16 residues. Germline CDR1 and CDR2: LGHNA and YNFKEQ. Germline trimming cut 2 bases from V and 2 bases from J; bases unmatched to any gene: 3. This CDR3 is CASSQPGQGNTGELFF. In DNA, the CDR3 is TGTGCCAGCAGCCAACCGGGACAGGGTAACACCGGGGAGCTGTTTTTT.

This chain uses TRBV6-6 with TRBJ1-2, with D maybe TRBD1 (5 bases). The length of the CDR3 is 22 residues. The ends were cut back, 0 bases at V and 0 bases at J, with 29 bases in the middle. Germline lookup yields CDR1 MNHNY and CDR2 SVGAGI (reference sequence). The CDR3 DNA sequence: TGTGCCAGCAGTTACTCGAGAGTCGGGGGACGGATGAAAAGGGGCCCTAACTATGGCTACACCTTC. Encoded protein: CASSYSRVGGRMKRGPNYGYTF.

The V call is TRBV7-9, the J call TRBJ2-7, with 8 bases identical to TRBD1. The CDR3 has 14 residues. Germline trimming cut 5 bases from V and 3 bases from J; bases unmatched to any gene: 6. Germline lookup yields CDR1 SEHNR and CDR2 FQNEAQ (reference sequence). The CDR3 DNA follows: TGTGCCAGCAGCCCTAGGACAGGGATCTACGAGCAGTACTTC. Translating it yields CASSPRTGIYEQYF.

V gene TRBV29-1 combines with J gene TRBJ1-1; a possible D gene is TRBD1 (5 bases). With 0 bases removed from V and 10 bases from J, the gap between germline ends came to 18 bases. Germline CDR1 and CDR2: SQVTM and ANQGSEA. The CDR3 spans 14 residues. The CDR3 spells CSVEDQGQPSAAFF. As DNA, the CDR3 is TGCAGCGTTGAAGATCAAGGACAACCTAGTGCAGCTTTCTTT.

Ten or more counts support this clonotype. CDR3 protein: CASRSYNEQFF. The CDR3 coding sequence is TGTGCCAGCCGTTCCTACAATGAGCAGTTCTTC. The V gene is TRBV5-6, the J gene TRBJ2-1, with no clear D. Germline V gene lookup returns CDR1 SGHDT and CDR2 YYEEEE. Trimming removed 7 bases at V and 1 base at J, with 3 bases between. This CDR3 is built from 11 residues. Full variable domain (outside the CDR3, taken from reference TRBV5-6 and TRBJ2-1): DAGVTQSPTHLIKTRGQQVTLRCSPKSGHDTVSWYQQALGQGPQFIFQYYEEEERQRGNFPDRFSGHQFPNYSSELNVNALLLGDSALYLCASRSYNEQFFGPGTRLTVL.

The chain is built from TRBV27 and TRBJ2-3; D is undetermined. Germline V gene data show CDR1 as MNHEY and CDR2 as SMNVEV (reference sequence). CDR3 length: 14 amino acids. Trimming stripped 3 bases from V and 2 bases from J, with 9 bases between. CDR3 protein: CASSFDQLTDTQYF. The CDR3, as DNA: TGTGCCAGCAGTTTCGACCAGCTCACAGATACGCAGTATTTT.